This T cell receptor beta chain appears in the sequencing data of a study of CD8 T cells in ankylosing spondylitis. Quantitative 5'-RACE with molecular barcodes produced the TCR beta libraries. TCRdb re-analysed the 5' RACE reads in MiXCR, keeping a single row per CDR3 protein. The sample includes about 130,000 distinct CDR3 sequences, under 20% of them seen just once. By sample fraction, this clonotype is medium-sized. Its antigen remains unidentified. Germline CDR1 reads SEHNR; CDR2 reads FQNEAQ (reference sequence). The CDR3 is 15 residues long. Trimming stripped 1 base from V and 3 bases from J, with 10 bases between. Study observations and caveats: Roughly 8 highly homologous variants made up a TCR beta motif, and this motif appeared characteristic of ankylosing spondylitis blood.

The chain links TRBV7-9 to TRBJ2-4; D gene uncertain. This receptor was identified in a male donor with ankylosing spondylitis. Sequencing was carried out using blood, either unsorted or a sorted T cell fraction (not recorded which). CDR3 region: CASSLVLGSKNIQYF. The DNA of the CDR3 is TGTGCCAGCAGCTTAGTGCTGGGAAGCAAAAACATTCAGTACTTC.